This T cell receptor beta chain was profiled in a study of CD8 T cells in Susac syndrome. From blood CD8+ and CD4+ T cells, the TCR beta chain was sequenced. The control participants were healthy donors, and these controls were matched with respect to both age and sex. Negative isolation was applied to CD8+ and CD4+ T cells, and FACS enrichment was applied to TEMRA cells. Random hexamers were used to reverse transcribe 0.5 to 1 ug of RNA. TCRdb reprocessed the immunoSEQ multiplex PCR reads via MiXCR and lists one record per CDR3 protein. The sample shows around 190,000 distinct CDR3 sequences, just under 95% of them seen only once. Germline CDR1 reads SGHAT; CDR2 reads FQNNGV. Trimming removed 5 bases at V and 8 bases at J, with 12 bases between. This CDR3 is built from 12 residues.

The sequencing sample was made of CD4+ T cells from PBMCs. The origin of this receptor is a human donor in good health. V and J are TRBV11-2 and TRBJ1-2, with D tentatively TRBD1 (5 bases). CDR3 region: CASSTPGRGYTF. For the CDR3, the DNA is TGTGCCAGCAGCACCCCAGGGAGAGGCTACACCTTC.